Here is one T cell receptor beta chain with its context. Its antigen is still unknown. This entry belongs to a study of CD8+CD57+ T cells in acquired aplastic anemia. Study observations and caveats: Sharing between patients and controls was observed for around 27 CD8+ CDR3 sequences.

The CDR3 has 15 amino acids. Trimming took 5 bases from V and 6 from J, leaving 17 bases between them. Looked up from germline, CDR1 is DFQATT and CDR2 is SNEGSKA (reference sequence). It was genomic DNA that served as the template for profiling TCR beta VDJ and CDR3. TCRdb recomputed calls from the reads with MiXCR, one row per CDR3 protein. Of about 150,000 distinct CDR3 sequences in the sample, about 50% were seen once. CD8+CD57+ cell expansion had been shown by flow cytometry in patients chosen for sequencing. The chain combines TRBV20-1 with TRBJ1-6; D remains ambiguous. The sequencing input was sorted CD4+, CD8+, or CD8+CD57+ T cells (not recorded which) from PBMCs. This TCR was sampled from a human donor with aplastic anemia. The CDR3, as DNA: TGCAGTGCTGCCGTATGGGGTGCTGGTAATTCACCCCTCCACTTT. Translated, it gives CSAAVWGAGNSPLHF.